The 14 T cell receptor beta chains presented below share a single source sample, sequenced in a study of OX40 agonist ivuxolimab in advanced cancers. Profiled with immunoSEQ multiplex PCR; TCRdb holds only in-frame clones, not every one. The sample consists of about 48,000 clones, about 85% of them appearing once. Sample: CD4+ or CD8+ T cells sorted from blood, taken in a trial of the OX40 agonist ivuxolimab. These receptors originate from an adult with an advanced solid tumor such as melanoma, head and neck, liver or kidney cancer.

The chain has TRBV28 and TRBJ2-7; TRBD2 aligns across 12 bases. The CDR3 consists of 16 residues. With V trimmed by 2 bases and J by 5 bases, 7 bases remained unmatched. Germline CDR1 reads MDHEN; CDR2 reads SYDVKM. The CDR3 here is CASSLEFLAGGDEQYF. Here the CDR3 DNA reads TGTGCCAGCAGTTTAGAGTTCCTAGCGGGAGGGGACGAGCAGTACTTC.

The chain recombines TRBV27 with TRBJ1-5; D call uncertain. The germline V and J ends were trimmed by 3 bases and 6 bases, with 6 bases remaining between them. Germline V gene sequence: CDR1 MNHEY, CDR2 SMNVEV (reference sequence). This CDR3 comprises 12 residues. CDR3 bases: TGTGCCAGCAGTTTTCCCTTTCAGCCCCAGCATTTT. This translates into CASSFPFQPQHF.

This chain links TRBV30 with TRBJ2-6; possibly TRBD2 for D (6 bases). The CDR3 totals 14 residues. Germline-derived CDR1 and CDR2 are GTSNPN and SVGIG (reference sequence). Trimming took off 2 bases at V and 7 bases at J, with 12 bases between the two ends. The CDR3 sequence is CAWSLLARANVLTF. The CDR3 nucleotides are TGTGCCTGGAGTCTTCTAGCGCGTGCCAACGTCCTGACTTTC. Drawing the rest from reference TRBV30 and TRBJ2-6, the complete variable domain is SQTIHQWPATLVQPVGSPLSLECTVEGTSNPNLYWYRQAAGRGLQLLFYSVGIGQISSEVPQNLSASRPQDRQFILSSKKLLLSDSGFYLCAWSLLARANVLTFGAGSRLTVL.

CDR3 DNA sequence: TGTGCCAGTACCGGGACAGATGCAACTAATGAAAAACTGTTTTTT. Encoded protein: CASTGTDATNEKLFF. The chain employs TRBV19 and TRBJ1-4; 7 bases match TRBD1. Trimming removed 7 bases from V and 0 bases from J; junction bases left unmatched: 5. CDR1 and CDR2 (germline): LNHDA, SQIVND (reference sequence). The CDR3 runs to 15 residues.

This chain's CDR3 is CASSLRRGTVDEQYF. CDR3 sequence (DNA): TGTGCCAGCAGCTTGCGGCGCGGGACAGTCGACGAGCAGTACTTC. This chain joins TRBV5-4 and TRBJ2-7; D possibly corresponds to TRBD1 (7 bases). With 1 base removed from V and 5 bases from J, the gap between germline ends came to 16 bases. Germline CDR1 SGHNT, CDR2 YYREEE (reference sequence). The length of the CDR3 is 15 residues.

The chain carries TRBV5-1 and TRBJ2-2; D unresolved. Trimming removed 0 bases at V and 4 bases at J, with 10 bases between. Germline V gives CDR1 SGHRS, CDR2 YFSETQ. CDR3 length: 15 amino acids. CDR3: CASSLGDWGTGELFF. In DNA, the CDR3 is TGCGCCAGCAGCTTGGGGGATTGGGGCACCGGGGAGCTGTTTTTT.

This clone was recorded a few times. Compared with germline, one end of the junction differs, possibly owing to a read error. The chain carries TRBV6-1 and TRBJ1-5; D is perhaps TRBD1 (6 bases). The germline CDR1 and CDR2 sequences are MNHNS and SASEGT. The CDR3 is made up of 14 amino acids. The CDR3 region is CASSEGGGNQPQHF. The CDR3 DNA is TGTGCCAGCAGTGAAGGGGGGGGCAACCAGCCCCAGCATTTT.

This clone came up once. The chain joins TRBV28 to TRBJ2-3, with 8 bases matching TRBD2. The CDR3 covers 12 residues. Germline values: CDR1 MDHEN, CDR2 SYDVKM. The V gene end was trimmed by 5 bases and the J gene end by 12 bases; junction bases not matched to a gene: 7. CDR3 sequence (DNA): TGTGCCAGCAGTACACAACTAGCGGTTCAGTATTTT. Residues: CASSTQLAVQYF.

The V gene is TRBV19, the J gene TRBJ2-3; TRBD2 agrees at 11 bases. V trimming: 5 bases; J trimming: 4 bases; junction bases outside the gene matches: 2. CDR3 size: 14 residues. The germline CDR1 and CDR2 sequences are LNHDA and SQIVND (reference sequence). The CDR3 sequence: CASSVSGRADTQYF. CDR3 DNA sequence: TGTGCCAGTAGTGTTAGCGGGAGGGCAGATACGCAGTATTTT.

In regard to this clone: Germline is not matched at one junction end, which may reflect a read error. The CDR3 region is CACWTLWEIQYF. For the CDR3, the DNA is TGTGCCTGCTGGACTCTGTGGGAGATCCAGTACTTC. This rearrangement joins TRBV30 to TRBJ2-5; TRBD2 is a possible D gene (5 bases). The CDR3 is 12 residues long. Per the germline V gene, CDR1 is GTSNPN and CDR2 is SVGIG (reference sequence).

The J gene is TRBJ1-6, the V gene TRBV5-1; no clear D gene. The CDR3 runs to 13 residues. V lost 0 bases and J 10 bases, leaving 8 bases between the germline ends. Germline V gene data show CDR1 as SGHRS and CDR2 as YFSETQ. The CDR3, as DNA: TGCGCCAGCAGCTTGGCTGGGCGGTCACCCCTCCACTTT. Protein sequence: CASSLAGRSPLHF.

CDR3 region: CASKEALGETQYF. CDR3 bases: TGTGCCAGCAAGGAGGCCCTCGGGGAGACCCAGTACTTC. The rearrangement joins TRBV7-9 to TRBJ2-5; perhaps TRBD2 as D (5 bases). Germline CDR1 reads SEHNR; CDR2 reads FQNEAQ (reference sequence). The CDR3 extends over 13 amino acids. Trimming pared 7 bases from V and 5 bases from J, leaving 14 bases between.

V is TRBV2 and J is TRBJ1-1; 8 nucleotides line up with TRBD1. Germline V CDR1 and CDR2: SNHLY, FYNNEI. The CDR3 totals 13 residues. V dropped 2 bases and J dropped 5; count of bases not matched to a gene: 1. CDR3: CASSERQGTEAFF. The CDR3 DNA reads TGTGCCAGCAGTGAACGACAGGGGACTGAAGCTTTCTTT.

Written as DNA, the CDR3 is TGTGCCAGCACCGACAGGGAGGGGGACTACGAGCAGTACTTC. This encodes CASTDREGDYEQYF. The rearrangement uses TRBV6-1 and TRBJ2-7, with D perhaps assigned TRBD1 or TRBD2 (7 bases each). CDR1 MNHNS and CDR2 SASEGT come from the germline V gene. CDR3 length equals 14 residues. The V end lost 7 bases, the J end lost 3 bases, and 16 bases lay between the germline ends.